A selection of T cell receptor beta chains follows, all from one sample in a study of immune heterogeneity within non-small cell lung tumors. TCRdb passed the multiplex PCR reads through MiXCR, listing each CDR3 protein once. This table holds 6,700 or so distinct CDR3 sequences, around a fifth found once. Sequencing was carried out using lung tumor tissue. All receptors come from a man aged 65 to 79 with non-small cell lung cancer. Each CDR3 is given with its conserved first and last residue. Each record gives: clone size, D gene, J gene, V gene, CDR3 DNA, CDR3 protein. The D gene is left open where the match is weak. Not every row has a clone size; where given, it reads once, few, many or a size class.

>medium-sized|.|TRBJ1-3|TRBV28
TGTGCCAGCAGTTCCTGGTCAGGTTCTGGAAACACCATATATTTT
CASSSWSGSGNTIYF
>medium-sized|.|TRBJ2-2|TRBV30
TGTGCCTGGAATCCAGGTGGGACCGGGGAGCTGTTTTTT
CAWNPGGTGELFF
>medium-sized|.|TRBJ2-7|TRBV12-3/TRBV12-4
TGTGCCAGCAGTTTTCCTAACTACGAGCAGTACTTC
CASSFPNYEQYF
>medium-sized|TRBD1|TRBJ2-7|TRBV4-1
TGCGCCAGCAGCCAATATGGGGACAGAAACTACGAGCAGTACTTC
CASSQYGDRNYEQYF
>.|.|TRBJ2-2|TRBV28
TGTGCCAGGAGTCCCGTGGGGGAGGTCTTCGCCGGGGAGCGGTTTTTT
CARSPVGEVFAGERFF
>medium-sized|.|TRBJ1-1|TRBV20-1
TGCAGTGCTCGGCTCCCTCTGAACACTGAAGCTTTCTTT
CSARLPLNTEAFF
>medium-sized|.|TRBJ2-7|TRBV11-2
TGTGCCAGCAGCCGATCTACCGGGGAGTACTACGAGCAGTACTTC
CASSRSTGEYYEQYF
>medium-sized|TRBD1|TRBJ2-2|TRBV6-1
TGTGCCAGCCCTAAAGGAGAACGGGACAGGGGAATTAACACCGGGGAGCTGTTTTTT
CASPKGERDRGINTGELFF
>medium-sized|.|TRBJ1-2|TRBV30
TGTGCCTGGAGTGCCACCGGGAAAGCGGGGGACTATGGCTACACCTTC
CAWSATGKAGDYGYTF
>few|.|TRBJ1-1|TRBV7-9
TGTGCCAGCAGCCCCCAATGGGCCTACACCCACATTTTCTTT
CASSPQWAYTHIFF
>many|.|TRBJ2-3|TRBV20-1
TGCAGTGCTAGAGATCCCAGAGGTGTGGGAGATACGCAGTATTTT
CSARDPRGVGDTQYF
>few|.|TRBJ2-1|TRBV27
TGTGCCAGCAGTCCCCCCCCGGATGAGCAGTTCTTC
CASSPPPDEQFF
>.|.|TRBJ2-3|TRBV10-3
TGTGCCAGCTCCTTCGGGAGTAGCTACACAGATACGCAGTATTTT
CASSFGSSYTDTQYF
>many|TRBD1|TRBJ2-3|TRBV10-2
TGCGCCAGCGCCCTAGGGCGGACAGGTTACGATACGCAGTATTTT
CASALGRTGYDTQYF